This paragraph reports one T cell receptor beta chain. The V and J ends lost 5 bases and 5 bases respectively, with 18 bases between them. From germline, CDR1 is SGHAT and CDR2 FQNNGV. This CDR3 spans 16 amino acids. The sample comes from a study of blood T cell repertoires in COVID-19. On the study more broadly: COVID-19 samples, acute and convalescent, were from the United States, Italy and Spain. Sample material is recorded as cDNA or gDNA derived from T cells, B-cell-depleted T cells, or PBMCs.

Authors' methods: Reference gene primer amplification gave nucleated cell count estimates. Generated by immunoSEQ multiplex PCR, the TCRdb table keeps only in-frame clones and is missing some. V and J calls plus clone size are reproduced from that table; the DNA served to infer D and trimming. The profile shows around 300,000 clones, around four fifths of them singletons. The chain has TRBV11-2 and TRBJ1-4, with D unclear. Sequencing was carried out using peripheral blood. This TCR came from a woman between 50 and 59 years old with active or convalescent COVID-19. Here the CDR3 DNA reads TGTGCCAGCAGCAGAGGGCTTAGACGTTTCAATGAAAAACTGTTTTTT. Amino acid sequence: CASSRGLRRFNEKLFF.